This is a list of T cell receptor beta chains from one sample in a study of blood T cell repertoires in COVID-19. Data came from immunoSEQ multiplex PCR; TCRdb stores just in-frame clones and leaves some out. The sample consists of under 200,000 clones, about 80% of them appearing once. The sequenced material came from PBMCs or T cells enriched from blood (not recorded which). The receptors originated from a man aged 50 to 60 who had recovered from COVID-19. Each CDR3 is given with its conserved first and last residue. The D gene is left open where the match is weak. Size values are once, few and many counts, or a class for expanded clones, and some rows have none.

j_call: TRBJ1-4
d_call: -
clone_size: large
v_call: TRBV15
cdr3_aa: CATSTGHVNEKLFF
cdr3_nt: TGTGCCACCAGCACGGGACACGTTAATGAAAAACTGTTTTTT

j_call: TRBJ2-7
d_call: -
clone_size: -
v_call: TRBV21-1
cdr3_aa: CASSAGSYEQYF
cdr3_nt: TGTGCCAGCAGCGCGGGTTCCTACGAGCAGTACTTC

j_call: TRBJ1-2
d_call: -
clone_size: -
v_call: TRBV9
cdr3_aa: CASSVEGRGGYGYTF
cdr3_nt: TGTGCCAGCAGCGTAGAGGGCAGGGGAGGGTATGGCTACACCTTC

j_call: TRBJ1-1
d_call: TRBD1
clone_size: -
v_call: TRBV6-5
cdr3_aa: CASSYSGRGRGTEAFF
cdr3_nt: TGTGCCAGCAGTTACTCGGGCAGGGGGCGCGGGACTGAAGCTTTCTTT

j_call: TRBJ1-2
d_call: -
clone_size: -
v_call: TRBV6-1
cdr3_aa: CASSEWQGIYGYTF
cdr3_nt: TGTGCCAGCAGTGAATGGCAGGGAATATATGGCTACACCTTC

j_call: TRBJ1-4
d_call: -
clone_size: -
v_call: TRBV12-5
cdr3_aa: CASGLGQSPTNEKLFF
cdr3_nt: TGTGCTAGTGGTTTGGGGCAGTCTCCAACTAATGAAAAACTGTTTTTT

j_call: TRBJ1-3
d_call: -
clone_size: -
v_call: TRBV19
cdr3_aa: CASSIARGSGNTIYF
cdr3_nt: TGTGCCAGTAGTATTGCCCGGGGCTCTGGAAACACCATATATTTT

j_call: TRBJ2-3
d_call: -
clone_size: -
v_call: TRBV11-3
cdr3_aa: CASSQGQRTDTQYF
cdr3_nt: TGTGCCAGCAGCCAAGGACAAAGGACAGATACGCAGTATTTT

j_call: TRBJ1-5
d_call: TRBD1
clone_size: -
v_call: TRBV6-5
cdr3_aa: CASIDGTALQPQHF
cdr3_nt: TGTGCCAGCATCGACGGGACAGCCCTTCAGCCCCAGCATTTT

j_call: TRBJ1-5
d_call: -
clone_size: -
v_call: TRBV6-5
cdr3_aa: CASRAGPSNQPQHF
cdr3_nt: TGTGCCAGCAGGGCAGGGCCTTCCAATCAGCCCCAGCATTTT